These 26 T cell receptor beta chains share one sample of origin, sequenced in a study of response to subunit inactivated influenza vaccine. TCRdb re-derived calls from the RT-PCR reads in MiXCR, one entry per CDR3 protein. The repertoire holds 450,000 to 550,000 distinct CDR3 sequences, with about 25% as singletons. The material was CD4+ T cells sorted from PBMCs, obtained around 5 days after vaccination. Receptor source: a man aged 50-59 years who received an inactivated influenza vaccine.

This clonotype was observed at least ten times. This sequence joins TRBV7-8 and TRBJ2-3; possible D gene TRBD2, 5 bases. Trimming removed 7 bases at V and 1 base at J, with 12 bases between. The CDR3 has 14 amino acids. Germline V gives CDR1 SGHVS, CDR2 FQNEAQ. This CDR3 reads CASKREPRTDTQYF. The CDR3 DNA follows: TGTGCCAGCAAGAGGGAGCCTCGCACAGATACGCAGTATTTT.

This clonotype occurred once. The J gene is TRBJ2-7, the V gene TRBV10-1; 12 bases are a match to TRBD1. Germline values: CDR1 WNHNN, CDR2 SYGVQD (reference sequence). With V trimmed by 3 bases and J by 3 bases, 21 bases remained unmatched. This CDR3 has 21 residues. The CDR3 sequence: CASSDVLPGTGGLVYHYEQYF. The CDR3 bases are TGCGCCAGCAGTGACGTTCTACCCGGGACAGGGGGCCTTGTTTATCACTACGAGCAGTACTTC.

This clonotype was observed at least ten times. For the CDR3, the DNA is TGTGCCAGCAGCCAAGATCGCAATAGATACAATGAGCAGTTCTTC. It encodes CASSQDRNRYNEQFF. V gene TRBV4-2 combines with J gene TRBJ2-1; D call uncertain. The germline CDR1 and CDR2 sequences are LGHNA and YNFKEQ. The V end lost 0 bases, the J end lost 4 bases, and 10 bases lay between the germline ends. The CDR3 contains 15 residues.

This clonotype was detected only a few times. This sequence joins TRBV12-3 or TRBV12-4 and TRBJ2-7, with D maybe TRBD2 (7 bases). The CDR3 contains 16 residues. The V end was cut by 7 bases, the J end by 6 bases, with 25 bases between. The CDR3 DNA reads as TGTGCCAGCACTTTCGGGGCAGACAGGTCGGGGGGCGAGCAGTACTTC. This gives the protein CASTFGADRSGGEQYF.

V gene TRBV7-2 combines with J gene TRBJ2-1; 8 positions match TRBD2. CDR3 length: 12 amino acids. Germline assignment: CDR1 SGHTA and CDR2 FQGNSA. Trimming took 5 bases from V and 11 from J; bases not matched to a gene: 5. CDR3 protein: CASSTTSGQQFF. CDR3 DNA sequence: TGTGCCAGCAGCACTACTAGCGGCCAGCAGTTCTTC.

This clonotype was detected a few times. This chain connects TRBV3-1 to TRBJ2-3; maybe TRBD1 (5 bases). Germline V lookup: CDR1 LGHDT, CDR2 YNNKEL (reference sequence). The length of the CDR3 is 14 residues. With 4 bases removed from V and 4 bases from J, the gap between germline ends came to 12 bases. The DNA for the CDR3 is TGTGCCAGCAGCCTGCGACAGAGCTCAGATACGCAGTATTTT. Its protein is CASSLRQSSDTQYF.

This clonotype was seen a handful of times. The V and J genes are TRBV7-2 and TRBJ2-3; tentative D call: TRBD1 (6 bases). Germline lookup yields CDR1 SGHTA and CDR2 FQGNSA. The CDR3 runs 12 residues. V dropped 6 bases and J dropped 8 bases, with 12 bases sitting between them. The CDR3 spells CASSLDRATQYF. The CDR3, as DNA: TGTGCCAGCAGTTTGGACAGAGCTACGCAGTATTTT.

This clonotype was seen more than once but under ten times. V is TRBV7-3 and J is TRBJ2-2; D remains ambiguous. The CDR3 runs to 13 residues. Germline V CDR1 and CDR2: SGHTA, FQGTGA. V was trimmed by 3 bases and J by 6 bases, leaving 8 bases between them. The CDR3 sequence is CASSFGRSGELFF. Written as DNA, the CDR3 is TGTGCCAGCAGCTTTGGCCGCTCCGGGGAGCTGTTTTTT.

The chain recombines TRBV7-3 with TRBJ2-1; TRBD2 matches 8 bases. V was clipped by 3 bases and J by 7 bases; unmatched bases: 11. CDR3 size: 16 residues. Germline V gives CDR1 SGHTA, CDR2 FQGTGA. CDR3 in DNA: TGTGCCAGCAGCTTCGGCGGGACTAGGGCCCGTAATGAGCAGTTCTTC. The encoded protein is CASSFGGTRARNEQFF.

The chain carries TRBV20-1 and TRBJ2-5, with 7 bases lining up with TRBD2. Germline values: CDR1 DFQATT, CDR2 SNEGSKA (reference sequence). This CDR3 comprises 16 residues. V lost 3 bases, J lost 1 base, and 11 bases stayed unmatched. The DNA of the CDR3 is TGCAGTGCTAGCACAAGCATACTAGCGACCCAAGAGACCCAGTACTTC. Translated, it gives CSASTSILATQETQYF.

The chain combines TRBV11-2 with TRBJ1-4; TRBD1 matches 8 bases. CDR1 is SGHAT and CDR2 is FQNNGV in the germline V gene. This CDR3 comprises 14 residues. V lost 6 bases and J lost 4; bases outside the gene matches: 4. Here the CDR3 DNA reads TGTGCCAGCAGGAGGACAGGGTTTAATGAAAAACTGTTTTTT. This codes for CASRRTGFNEKLFF.

A few counts support this clonotype. This chain joins TRBV20-1 and TRBJ2-3, with 7 bases aligning to TRBD1. CDR1 and CDR2 from the germline V gene are DFQATT and SNEGSKA (reference sequence). The CDR3 is 14 residues long. V gave up 2 bases and J gave up 1 base; unmatched junction bases: 3. In DNA, the CDR3 is TGCAGTGCTAGACCGACAGGGCGCACAGATACGCAGTATTTT. Its protein product is CSARPTGRTDTQYF.

This clonotype was seen at least ten times. The rearrangement joins TRBV4-3 to TRBJ2-1; 15 bases agree with TRBD2. After removal of 4 bases from V and 0 bases from J, the junction contained 4 bases not matched to a gene. The CDR3 sequence is 18 residues long. CDR1 and CDR2 (germline): LGHNA, YSLEER. This chain's CDR3 is CASSRRTSGGGSYNEQFF. CDR3 bases: TGCGCCAGCAGCCGCCGGACTAGCGGGGGGGGCTCCTACAATGAGCAGTTCTTC.

The chain combines TRBV12-3 or TRBV12-4 with TRBJ1-1, with D unresolved. This CDR3 spans 11 amino acids. Trimming removed 7 bases from V and 4 bases from J, with 7 bases in between. CDR3 sequence (DNA): TGTGCCAGCAAGGAGGGCACTGAAGCTTTCTTT. Amino acid sequence: CASKEGTEAFF.

This clonotype showed up just a few times. This chain joins TRBV25-1 and TRBJ2-1, with unresolved D. V gave up 4 bases and J gave up 0 bases, with 7 bases separating them. The CDR3 is 14 amino acids. Germline V gene lookup returns CDR1 MGHDK and CDR2 SYGVNS. Here the CDR3 reads CASSVSSSYNEQFF. CDR3 nucleotides: TGTGCCAGCAGTGTCTCGAGCTCCTACAATGAGCAGTTCTTC.

The chain combines TRBV5-1 with TRBJ2-7, with D tentatively TRBD2 (6 bases). The CDR3 runs 16 residues. Trimming pared 4 bases from V and 6 bases from J, leaving 23 bases between. In germline, CDR1 is SGHRS, CDR2 YFSETQ. The CDR3 sequence: CASSPLTSSVNREQYF. The CDR3 region has the DNA TGCGCCAGCAGCCCGCTCACTTCTAGCGTAAATCGCGAGCAGTACTTC.

This clonotype has at least ten counts. The chain links TRBV20-1 to TRBJ1-1; weak D call: TRBD1 (6 bases). The CDR3 consists of 12 residues. Germline assignment: CDR1 DFQATT and CDR2 SNEGSKA (reference sequence). CDR3 sequence: CVRDISNTEAFF. CDR3 nucleotides: TGCGTAAGGGACATCTCGAACACTGAAGCTTTCTTT.

This clonotype showed up just a few times. The J gene is TRBJ2-7, the V gene TRBV16; D is possibly TRBD1 (6 bases). Germline CDR1 is KGHSY and CDR2 is FQNENV. The CDR3 runs 14 residues. V gave up 7 bases and J gave up 2 bases, with 15 bases separating them. The CDR3 loop reads CASTRTETTYEQYF. As DNA, the CDR3 is TGTGCCAGCACTCGGACAGAGACTACCTACGAGCAGTACTTC.

This clonotype was observed a handful of times. CDR3: CASSSRAGAEAFF. The CDR3 DNA reads TGTGCCAGCAGTTCCCGGGCGGGGGCTGAAGCTTTCTTT. The V gene is TRBV12-3 or TRBV12-4, the J gene TRBJ1-1; possibly TRBD1 for D (5 bases). The CDR3 contains 13 residues. Trimming pared 4 bases from V and 6 bases from J, leaving 12 bases between.

CDR3 in DNA: TGTGCCAGCATTTTTAGCGGAGTCAGCACAGATACGCAGTATTTT. This translates into CASIFSGVSTDTQYF. The chain recombines TRBV6-5 with TRBJ2-3, with D maybe TRBD2 (6 bases). CDR1 and CDR2 (germline): MNHEY, SVGAGI. This CDR3 region has 15 residues. Between the trimmed V and J ends, which lost 7 bases and 0 bases, there was a span of 14 bases.

A note on this clonotype: The junction shows a germline mismatch at one end, possibly a read error. The V call is TRBV7-9, the J call TRBJ1-1; D gene unclear. Germline CDR1 is SEHNR and CDR2 is FQNEAQ (reference sequence). The CDR3 is 13 residues long. The CDR3 DNA reads TGTGCCACCAGCACCTCCTTCGGCACTGAAGCTTTCTTT. It yields the protein CATSTSFGTEAFF.

This sequence joins TRBV5-1 and TRBJ2-7, with 11 bases aligning to TRBD2. The CDR3 is 14 residues long. Germline lookup yields CDR1 SGHRS and CDR2 YFSETQ. The V and J ends lost 4 bases and 5 bases, in that order; junction bases with no gene match: 5. The CDR3 DNA is TGCGCCAGCAGCAAGGGACTAGCGGAAGACGAGCAGTACTTC. Protein: CASSKGLAEDEQYF.

V is TRBV7-3 and J is TRBJ2-1; TRBD2 matches at 8 bases. Germline V gives CDR1 SGHTA, CDR2 FQGTGA. The V and J ends lost 0 bases and 8 bases, in that order; junction bases with no gene match: 0. This CDR3 is built from 13 residues. DNA of the CDR3: TGTGCCAGCAGCTTAACGGGACTAGATGAGCAGTTCTTC. This gives the protein CASSLTGLDEQFF.

There are a few counts of this clonotype. The genes are TRBV6-5 and TRBJ2-5; weak D call: TRBD1 (6 bases). The germline V and J ends were trimmed by 4 bases and 5 bases, with 20 bases remaining between them. The V gene's germline CDR1 is MNHEY and CDR2 SVGAGI. The CDR3 covers 16 residues. For the CDR3, the DNA is TGTGCCAGCAGTTTTCGACAGGTTAATAAGGTGGAGACCCAGTACTTC. It specifies CASSFRQVNKVETQYF.

The chain has TRBV12-3 or TRBV12-4 and TRBJ2-1; unclear D gene. This CDR3 region has 16 residues. V lost 5 bases and J lost 0, with 14 bases in between. The CDR3 coding sequence is TGTGCCAGCAGTCCCCCAGCCGTATACTCCTACAATGAGCAGTTCTTC. Amino acids: CASSPPAVYSYNEQFF.

This clonotype came up a few times. The rearrangement joins TRBV6-5 to TRBJ2-7; D gene uncertain. This CDR3 has 15 amino acids. With 2 bases removed from V and 6 bases from J, the gap between germline ends came to 17 bases. Germline assignment: CDR1 MNHEY and CDR2 SVGAGI. The CDR3 sequence is CASSYTYGSSSEQYF. CDR3 sequence (DNA): TGTGCCAGCAGTTACACCTATGGTAGCAGCAGCGAGCAGTACTTC.